A single sample gave rise to the 5 T cell receptor beta chains below, sequenced in a study of blood T cell repertoires in COVID-19. The repertoire was sequenced with immunoSEQ multiplex PCR; TCRdb's copy has only in-frame clones and lacks some. Of about 84,000 clones in the sample, 65% to 85% were seen once. The sequencing input was peripheral blood. The receptors shown here come from a man older than 75 with active or convalescent COVID-19.

The chain is built from TRBV10-1 and TRBJ2-5; D is perhaps TRBD2 (5 bases). The ends were cut back, 0 bases at V and 1 base at J, with 9 bases in the middle. This CDR3 contains 15 residues. The germline gives CDR1 WNHNN, CDR2 SYGVQD (reference sequence). The CDR3 region is CASSESRAPQETQYF. The CDR3 DNA is TGCGCCAGCAGTGAGTCGAGGGCCCCCCAAGAGACCCAGTACTTC.

V gene TRBV3-1 (or the pseudogene TRBV3-2) combines with J gene TRBJ1-6; D is ambiguous. With 0 bases removed from V and 5 bases from J, the gap between germline ends came to 11 bases. Germline lookup yields CDR1 LGHDT and CDR2 YNNKEL (reference sequence). The CDR3 has 16 amino acids. The CDR3 protein is CASSQDFGQHNSPLHF. CDR3 in DNA: TGTGCCAGCAGCCAAGATTTTGGGCAGCATAATTCACCCCTCCACTTT.

The rearrangement links TRBV6-5 to TRBJ2-1, with D perhaps matching TRBD1 (6 bases). Per the germline V gene, CDR1 is MNHEY and CDR2 is SVGAGI. The length of the CDR3 is 11 residues. The V end lost 8 bases, the J end lost 7 bases, and 9 bases lay between the germline ends. The CDR3 here is CASRQGNEQFF. The CDR3 nucleotides are TGTGCCAGCCGCCAGGGGAATGAGCAGTTCTTC.

The J gene is TRBJ2-3, the V gene TRBV5-6, with TRBD2 identical over 8 bases. J gave up 4 bases and V 4 bases, and 5 bases lay outside the gene matches. In germline, CDR1 is SGHDT, CDR2 YYEEEE. This CDR3 is built from 14 residues. The CDR3 protein is CASSERETPDTQYF. Here the CDR3 DNA reads TGTGCCAGCAGCGAGCGGGAGACACCAGATACGCAGTATTTT. Drawing the rest from reference TRBV5-6 and TRBJ2-3, the complete variable domain is DAGVTQSPTHLIKTRGQQVTLRCSPKSGHDTVSWYQQALGQGPQFIFQYYEEEERQRGNFPDRFSGHQFPNYSSELNVNALLLGDSALYLCASSERETPDTQYFGPGTRLTVL.

This chain joins TRBV27 and TRBJ2-7, with D possibly TRBD2 on 5 matching bases. Trimming left V 6 bases short and J 1 base short, with 19 bases between. The CDR3 has 16 residues. Germline CDR1 is MNHEY and CDR2 is SMNVEV (reference sequence). The CDR3 is CASRGSGVPQSYEQYF. The CDR3 nucleotides are TGTGCCAGCAGGGGTTCCGGGGTACCGCAATCCTACGAGCAGTACTTC.